This TCR beta chain is drawn from a study of cytomegalovirus exposure and HLA in healthy donors. The CDR3 extends over 14 amino acids. Deletions cut 0 bases from V and 6 bases from J, with 12 bases between. Looked up from germline, CDR1 is LGHNA and CDR2 is YSLEER. Whole-study findings and limits: More clonal expansion characterized HLA-associated TCR beta chains than equally common others in a later analysis.

On this clone itself: Antigen: not known.

Healthy individuals who donated bone marrow served as the donors. It was with 60 Vbeta and 13 Jbeta primers that the PCR ran. Methods used by the authors: Later reanalysis found 75 million to 95 million unique TCR beta chains, around 10 million of them shared. The protocol was immunoSEQ multiplex PCR, while the TCRdb copy is restricted to in-frame clones and leaves out a portion. V and J calls and clone size are given by that table; D and trimming were obtained from the DNA. Among over 75,000 clones listed, approximately 78% were seen once. The chain uses TRBV4-3 and TRBJ2-7; D is unresolved. Sequencing was carried out using PBMCs. The source of this sequence is a woman aged 60-70 years in good health and CMV-seronegative. The CDR3 nucleotides are TGCGCCAGCAGCCAAGATTTGGCGGCCACCGAGCAGTACTTC. It codes for CASSQDLAATEQYF.